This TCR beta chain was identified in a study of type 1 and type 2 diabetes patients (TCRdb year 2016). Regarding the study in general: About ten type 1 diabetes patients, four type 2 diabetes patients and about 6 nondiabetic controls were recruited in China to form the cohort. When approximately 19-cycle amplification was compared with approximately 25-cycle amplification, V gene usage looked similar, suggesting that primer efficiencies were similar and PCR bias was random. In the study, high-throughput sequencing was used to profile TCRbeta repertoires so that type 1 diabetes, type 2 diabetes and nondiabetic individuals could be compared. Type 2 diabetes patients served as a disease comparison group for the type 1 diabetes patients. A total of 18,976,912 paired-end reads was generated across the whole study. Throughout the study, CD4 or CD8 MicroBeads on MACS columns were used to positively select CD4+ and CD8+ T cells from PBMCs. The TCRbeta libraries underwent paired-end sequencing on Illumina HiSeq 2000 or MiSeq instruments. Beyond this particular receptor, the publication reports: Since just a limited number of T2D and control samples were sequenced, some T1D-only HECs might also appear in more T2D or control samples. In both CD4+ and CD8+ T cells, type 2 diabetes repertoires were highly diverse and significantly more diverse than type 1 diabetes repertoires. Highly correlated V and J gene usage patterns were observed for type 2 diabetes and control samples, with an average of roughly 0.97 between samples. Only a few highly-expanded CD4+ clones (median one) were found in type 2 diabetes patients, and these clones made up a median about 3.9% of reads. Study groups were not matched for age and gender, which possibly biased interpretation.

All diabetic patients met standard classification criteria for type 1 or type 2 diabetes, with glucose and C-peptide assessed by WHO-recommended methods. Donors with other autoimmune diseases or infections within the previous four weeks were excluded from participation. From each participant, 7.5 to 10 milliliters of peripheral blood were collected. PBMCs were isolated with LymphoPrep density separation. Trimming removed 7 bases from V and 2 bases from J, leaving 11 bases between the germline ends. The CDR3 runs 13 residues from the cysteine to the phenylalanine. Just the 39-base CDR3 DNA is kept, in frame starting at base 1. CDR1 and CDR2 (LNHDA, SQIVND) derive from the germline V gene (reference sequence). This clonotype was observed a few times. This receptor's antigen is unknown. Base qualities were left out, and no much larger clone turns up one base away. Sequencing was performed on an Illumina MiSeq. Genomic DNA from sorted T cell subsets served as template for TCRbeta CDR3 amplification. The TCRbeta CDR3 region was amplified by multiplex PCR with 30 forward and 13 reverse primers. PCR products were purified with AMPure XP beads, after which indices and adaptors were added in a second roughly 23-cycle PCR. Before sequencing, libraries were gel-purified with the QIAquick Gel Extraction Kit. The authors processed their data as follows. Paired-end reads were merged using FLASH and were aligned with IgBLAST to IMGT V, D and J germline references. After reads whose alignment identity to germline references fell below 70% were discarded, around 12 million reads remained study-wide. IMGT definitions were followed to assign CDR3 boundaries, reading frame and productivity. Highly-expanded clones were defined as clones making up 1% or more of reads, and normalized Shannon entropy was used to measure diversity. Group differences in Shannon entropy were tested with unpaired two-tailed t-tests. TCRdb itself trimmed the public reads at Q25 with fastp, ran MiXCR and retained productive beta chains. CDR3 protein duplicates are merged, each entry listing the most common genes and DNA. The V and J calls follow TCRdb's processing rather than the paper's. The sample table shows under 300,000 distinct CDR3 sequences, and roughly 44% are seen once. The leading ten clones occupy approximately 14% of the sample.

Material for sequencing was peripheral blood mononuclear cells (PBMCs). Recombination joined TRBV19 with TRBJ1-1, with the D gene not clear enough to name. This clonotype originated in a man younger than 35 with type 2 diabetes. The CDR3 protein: CASKSSQNTEAFF. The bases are TGTGCCAGTAAGTCATCGCAAAACACTGAAGCTTTCTTT.